These 20 T cell receptor beta chains came from one sample sequenced in a study of T cell responses to AZD1222 COVID-19 vaccine. Profiling relied on immunoSEQ multiplex PCR, and the TCRdb table lists in-frame clones only, not all of them. The sample yields roughly 160,000 clones, roughly 89% seen once. Sequenced material: peripheral blood, taken 28 days after the second AZD1222 dose. All receptors come from an adult who received the AZD1222 COVID-19 vaccine.

The chain is built from TRBV5-4 and TRBJ1-6; D gene ambiguous. The V end lost 0 bases, the J end lost 7 bases, and 5 bases lay between the germline ends. Germline V lookup: CDR1 SGHNT, CDR2 YYREEE (reference sequence). This CDR3 comprises 13 residues. The CDR3 DNA sequence: TGTGCCAGCAGCTTGGAGCTGAATTCACCCCTCCACTTT. Protein: CASSLELNSPLHF.

The chain uses TRBV7-9 and TRBJ1-5; D is ambiguous. There are 12 residues in the CDR3. Between the trimmed V and J ends, which lost 7 bases and 4 bases, there was a span of 8 bases. Germline V CDR1 and CDR2: SEHNR, FQNEAQ (reference sequence). The CDR3 reads CASNLGNQPQHF. The DNA for the CDR3 is TGTGCCAGCAATCTGGGTAATCAGCCCCAGCATTTT. Looking up the rest from reference TRBV7-9 and TRBJ1-5 gives the full variable domain: DTGVSQNPRHKITKRGQNVTFRCDPISEHNRLYWYRQTLGQGPEFLTYFQNEAQLEKSRLLSDRFSAERPKGSFSTLEIQRTEQGDSAMYLCASNLGNQPQHFGDGTRLSIL.

The chain employs TRBV6-2 or TRBV6-3 and TRBJ1-2, with D unresolved. The CDR3 runs to 13 residues. Germline assignment: CDR1 MNHEY and CDR2 SVGEGT. The V end lost 7 bases, the J end lost 0 bases, and 9 bases lay between the germline ends. The CDR3, as DNA: TGTGCCAGCACCCCCAACCCTAACTATGGCTACACCTTC. This sequence encodes CASTPNPNYGYTF.

This chain links TRBV7-2 with TRBJ2-1; a weak D match, TRBD1 (6 bases). Germline CDR1 SGHTA, CDR2 FQGNSA. V was pared by 3 bases and J by 5 bases, with 14 bases between. The CDR3 length is 15 residues. The DNA for the CDR3 is TGTGCCAGCAGCTTCCAGGGGTGGCCCGACAATGAGCAGTTCTTC. Translated, it gives CASSFQGWPDNEQFF.

The table lists this clone with a few counts. The rearrangement links TRBV3-1 (or the pseudogene TRBV3-2) to TRBJ1-4; a weak D match, TRBD1 (6 bases). With 3 bases removed from V and 8 bases from J, the gap between germline ends came to 13 bases. Germline V gene data show CDR1 as LGHDT and CDR2 as YNNKEL (reference sequence). CDR3 size: 14 residues. CDR3 nucleotide sequence: TGTGCCAGCAGCCATGGAAGGGGGGAGGAAAAACTGTTTTTT. It codes for CASSHGRGEEKLFF.

V usage is TRBV14 and J usage is TRBJ2-7; tentatively, D is TRBD1 (5 bases). V was trimmed by 4 bases and J by 6 bases, leaving 16 bases between them. CDR3 length: 14 residues. The germline V gene has CDR1 SGHDN and CDR2 FVKESK. The CDR3 sequence is CASSLEGHLFEQYF. DNA of the CDR3: TGTGCCAGCAGCCTAGAAGGACACCTATTCGAGCAGTACTTC.

This chain connects TRBV19 to TRBJ1-2; TRBD1 matches at 7 bases. The CDR3 sequence is 14 residues long. The V gene's germline CDR1 is LNHDA and CDR2 SQIVND (reference sequence). The junction had 1 base not matched to a gene; V was cut back by 3 bases and J by 0 bases. The CDR3 is CASSMGQPNYGYTF. The CDR3 coding sequence is TGTGCCAGTAGTATGGGACAGCCTAACTATGGCTACACCTTC.

The gene calls are TRBV7-9 and TRBJ2-1, with D possibly being TRBD1 or TRBD2 (6 bases each). CDR1 is SEHNR, CDR2 FQNEAQ, per germline (reference sequence). The CDR3 has 16 residues. V was trimmed by 5 bases and J by 4 bases, leaving 18 bases between them. The CDR3 bases are TGTGCCAGCAGCCCTCCGGGGGCCTTTTATTACAATGAGCAGTTCTTC. Its protein is CASSPPGAFYYNEQFF.

The chain carries TRBV19 and TRBJ2-7; D is undetermined. This CDR3 has 11 amino acids. The V end lost 4 bases, the J end lost 6 bases, and 7 bases lay between the germline ends. CDR1 LNHDA and CDR2 SQIVND come from the germline V gene (reference sequence). Here the CDR3 DNA reads TGTGCCAGTAGTAGTTACGGCGAGCAGTACTTC. This translates into CASSSYGEQYF.

The chain joins TRBV4-2 to TRBJ2-3; D uncertain. The CDR3 loop spans 13 amino acids. Trimming shortened V by 6 bases and J by 3 bases, and 10 bases separated the two germline ends. Germline CDR1 is LGHNA and CDR2 is YNFKEQ. The CDR3 DNA sequence: TGTGCCAGCAGTCCCGGGCGAACAGATACGCAGTATTTT. Encoded protein: CASSPGRTDTQYF.

The chain's CDR3 is CASSDGINYGYTF. DNA for the CDR3: TGCGCCAGCAGTGATGGGATAAACTATGGCTACACCTTC. The chain carries TRBV10-1 and TRBJ1-2; D uncertain. Trimming pared 3 bases from V and 2 bases from J, leaving 7 bases between. Germline V lookup: CDR1 WNHNN, CDR2 SYGVQD (reference sequence). The CDR3 sequence is 13 residues long.

The chain links TRBV30 to TRBJ1-1, with D possibly TRBD1 on 5 matching bases. With 4 bases removed from V and 9 bases from J, the gap between germline ends came to 15 bases. The germline CDR1 and CDR2 sequences are GTSNPN and SVGIG (reference sequence). The CDR3 extends over 12 amino acids. The CDR3 nucleotides read TGTGCCTGGAATCGGGGGTGGGGAAAAGCTTTCTTT. Amino acids: CAWNRGWGKAFF.

This clone turned up a few times. J is TRBJ1-2 and V is TRBV6-5, with 10 bases aligning to TRBD1. The CDR3 has 13 residues. The V and J ends lost 7 bases and 7 bases, in that order; junction bases with no gene match: 6. CDR1 MNHEY and CDR2 SVGAGI come from the germline V gene. CDR3: CASTPTGGSGYTF. The CDR3 coding sequence is TGTGCCAGCACTCCGACAGGGGGCAGTGGCTACACCTTC.

The chain joins TRBV5-4 to TRBJ1-2, with TRBD1 matching over 7 bases. The CDR3 consists of 15 residues. CDR1 and CDR2 (germline): SGHNT, YYREEE (reference sequence). J lost 5 bases, V lost 4 bases, and 11 bases had no gene match. CDR3 amino acids: CASSPGTANPYGYTF. DNA for the CDR3: TGTGCCAGCAGCCCCGGGACAGCCAATCCTTATGGCTACACCTTC. Combining the CDR3 with reference TRBV5-4 and TRBJ1-2 gives the whole variable domain ETGVTQSPTHLIKTRGQQVTLRCSSQSGHNTVSWYQQALGQGPQFIFQYYREEENGRGNFPPRFSGLQFPNYSSELNVNALELDDSALYLCASSPGTANPYGYTFGSGTRLTVV.

V is TRBV7-2 and J is TRBJ2-2; no definite D call. Germline CDR1 reads SGHTA; CDR2 reads FQGNSA. Trimming left V 5 bases short and J 5 bases short, with 9 bases between. The CDR3 length is 13 residues. The CDR3, as DNA: TGTGCCAGCAGCCGGACGGGTACCGGGGAGCTGTTTTTT. Translation: CASSRTGTGELFF.

This sequence joins TRBV5-6 and TRBJ1-1; possible D gene TRBD1, 5 bases. The V and J ends lost 2 bases and 0 bases respectively, with 11 bases between them. CDR3 length: 15 amino acids. Germline V gene sequence: CDR1 SGHDT, CDR2 YYEEEE. The DNA for the CDR3 is TGTGCCAGCAGCTTTGGGGCGCGGCTGAACACTGAAGCTTTCTTT. As protein: CASSFGARLNTEAFF.

This clone was picked up one time. V is TRBV7-2 and J is TRBJ1-1; D gene uncertain. Per the germline V gene, CDR1 is SGHTA and CDR2 is FQGNSA. The CDR3 is 14 amino acids. Trimming removed 5 bases at V and 1 base at J, with 11 bases between. DNA of the CDR3: TGTGCCAGCAGCCCCCGACGGACGAACACTGAAGCTTTCTTT. It encodes CASSPRRTNTEAFF.

The chain links TRBV2 to TRBJ1-1, with no clear D. The CDR3 has 10 amino acids. The germline CDR1 and CDR2 sequences are SNHLY and FYNNEI. The germline V and J ends were trimmed by 6 bases and 4 bases, with 3 bases remaining between them. CDR3 protein: CASRGTEAFF. The CDR3, as DNA: TGTGCCAGCAGGGGCACTGAAGCTTTCTTT.

V gene TRBV7-9 combines with J gene TRBJ2-4; D tentatively fits TRBD1 or TRBD2 (5 bases each). In germline, CDR1 is SEHNR, CDR2 FQNEAQ (reference sequence). V lost 1 base and J lost 1, with 14 bases in between. This CDR3 contains 17 residues. CDR3 nucleotides: TGTGCCAGCAGCTTAGGTGGGACGGGAAGGGCCAAAAACATTCAGTACTTC. Encoded protein: CASSLGGTGRAKNIQYF. Variable domain in full (rest from reference TRBV7-9 and TRBJ2-4): DTGVSQNPRHKITKRGQNVTFRCDPISEHNRLYWYRQTLGQGPEFLTYFQNEAQLEKSRLLSDRFSAERPKGSFSTLEIQRTEQGDSAMYLCASSLGGTGRAKNIQYFGAGTRLSVL.

This clone turned up a few times. The chain links TRBV4-2 to TRBJ2-1; 8 nucleotides align to TRBD2. CDR1 and CDR2 from the germline V gene are LGHNA and YNFKEQ. V lost 8 bases, J lost 4 bases, and 10 bases stayed unmatched. The CDR3 has 15 residues. CDR3 in amino acids: CASATGRGDYNEQFF. The CDR3 DNA reads TGTGCCAGCGCTACGGGGCGGGGGGATTACAATGAGCAGTTCTTC.